This TCR beta chain was retrieved from a study of shared clonotypes between healthy human individuals. Across the study: A few men and two women, aged 18 to 49, were donors. Three CD4 naive, three CD4 memory, two CD8 naive and one CD8 memory plate were used per donor. Overall study findings and caveats: Clonotypes shared by all four donors outscored non-shared clonotypes in generation probability. Expectations were that clonotype sharing among donors would be affected by sequencing depth.

Germline CDR1 reads GTSNPN; CDR2 reads SVGIG (reference sequence). CDR3 length: 15 amino acids. Points on this clone: Its antigen is unknown.

Method: immunoSEQ multiplex PCR; TCRdb's copy keeps in-frame clones and lacks some. The profile shows fewer than 3 million clones, about nine tenths of them singletons. This TCR derives from a man aged 18-30 years in good health. Some clones in this sample may be carry-over from other donors' samples. The chain employs TRBV30 and TRBJ2-5; 9 bases align to TRBD1. The J call may not be correct, given that the DNA end is closer to TRBJ2-7. Material: naive CD4+ T cells from PBMCs. Subset noted: CD45RA+ positively selected. CDR3: CAWTYSTGGFYEQYF. The CDR3 DNA sequence: TGTGCCTGGACCTACTCGACAGGGGGTTTCTACGAGCAGTACTTC.